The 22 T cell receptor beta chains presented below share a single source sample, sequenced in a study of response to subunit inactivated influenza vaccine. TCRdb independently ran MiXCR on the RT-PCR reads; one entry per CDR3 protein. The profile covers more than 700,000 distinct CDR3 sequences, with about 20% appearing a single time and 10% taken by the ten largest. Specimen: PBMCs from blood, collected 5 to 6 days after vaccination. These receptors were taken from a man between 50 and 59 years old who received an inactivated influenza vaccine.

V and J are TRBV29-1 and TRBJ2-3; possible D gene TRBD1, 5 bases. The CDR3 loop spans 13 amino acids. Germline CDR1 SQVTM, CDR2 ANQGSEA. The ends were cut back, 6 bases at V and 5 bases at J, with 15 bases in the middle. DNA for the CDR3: TGCAGCGTGGGCCAGGGTGGCGGAGATACGCAGTATTTT. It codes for CSVGQGGGDTQYF.

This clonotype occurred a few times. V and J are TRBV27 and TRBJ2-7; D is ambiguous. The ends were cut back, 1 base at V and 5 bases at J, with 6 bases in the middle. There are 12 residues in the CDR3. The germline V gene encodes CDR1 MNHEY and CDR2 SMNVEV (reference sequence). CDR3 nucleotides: TGTGCCAGCAGTTTATGGGTCGACGAGCAGTACTTC. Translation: CASSLWVDEQYF.

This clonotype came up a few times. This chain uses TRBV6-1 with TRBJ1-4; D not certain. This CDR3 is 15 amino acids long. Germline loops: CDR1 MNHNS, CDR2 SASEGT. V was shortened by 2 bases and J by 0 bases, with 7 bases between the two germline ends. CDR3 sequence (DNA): TGTGCCAGCAGTGAAAGCTGGACAACTAATGAAAAACTGTTTTTT. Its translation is CASSESWTTNEKLFF.

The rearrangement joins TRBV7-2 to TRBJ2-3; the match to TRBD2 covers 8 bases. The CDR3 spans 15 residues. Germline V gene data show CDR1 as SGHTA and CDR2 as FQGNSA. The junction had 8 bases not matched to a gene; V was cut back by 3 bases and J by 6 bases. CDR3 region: CASSFLSGRMDTQYF. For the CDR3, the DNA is TGTGCCAGCAGCTTTCTGAGCGGGAGAATGGATACGCAGTATTTT. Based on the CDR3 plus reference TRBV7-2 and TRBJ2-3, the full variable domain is GAGVSQSPSNKVTEKGKDVELRCDPISGHTALYWYRQSLGQGLEFLIYFQGNSAPDKSGLPSDRFSAERTGGSVSTLTIQRTQQEDSAVYLCASSFLSGRMDTQYFGPGTRLTVL.

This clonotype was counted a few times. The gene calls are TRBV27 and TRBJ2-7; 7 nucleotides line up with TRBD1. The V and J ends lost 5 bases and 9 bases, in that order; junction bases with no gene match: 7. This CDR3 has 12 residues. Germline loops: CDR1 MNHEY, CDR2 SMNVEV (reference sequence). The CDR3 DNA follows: TGTGCCAGCAGTATGACAGGGTTGGCGCAGTACTTC. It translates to CASSMTGLAQYF.

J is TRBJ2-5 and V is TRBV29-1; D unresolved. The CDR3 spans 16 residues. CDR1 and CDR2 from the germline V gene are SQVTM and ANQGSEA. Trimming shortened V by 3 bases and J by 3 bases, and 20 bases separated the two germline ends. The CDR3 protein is CSVEMRYRLSEETQYF. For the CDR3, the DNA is TGCAGCGTTGAGATGAGGTATCGCCTATCAGAAGAGACCCAGTACTTC.

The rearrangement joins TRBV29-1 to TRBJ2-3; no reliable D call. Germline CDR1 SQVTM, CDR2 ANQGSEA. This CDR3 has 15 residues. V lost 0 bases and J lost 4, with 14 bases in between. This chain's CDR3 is CSVEDLGRAADTQYF. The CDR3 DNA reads TGCAGCGTTGAAGATCTGGGTAGGGCCGCAGATACGCAGTATTTT.

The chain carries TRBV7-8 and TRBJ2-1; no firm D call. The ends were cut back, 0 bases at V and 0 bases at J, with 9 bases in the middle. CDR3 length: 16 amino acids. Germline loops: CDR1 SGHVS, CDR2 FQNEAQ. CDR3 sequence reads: CASSLAYWSSYNEQFF. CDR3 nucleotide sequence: TGTGCCAGCAGCTTAGCTTATTGGAGCTCCTACAATGAGCAGTTCTTC.

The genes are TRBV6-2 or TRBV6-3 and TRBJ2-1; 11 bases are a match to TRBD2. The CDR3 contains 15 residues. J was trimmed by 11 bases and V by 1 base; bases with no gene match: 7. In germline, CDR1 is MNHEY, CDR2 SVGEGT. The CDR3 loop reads CASSYFRLAGGQQFF. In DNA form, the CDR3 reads TGTGCCAGCAGTTACTTCCGCCTAGCGGGGGGCCAGCAGTTCTTC.

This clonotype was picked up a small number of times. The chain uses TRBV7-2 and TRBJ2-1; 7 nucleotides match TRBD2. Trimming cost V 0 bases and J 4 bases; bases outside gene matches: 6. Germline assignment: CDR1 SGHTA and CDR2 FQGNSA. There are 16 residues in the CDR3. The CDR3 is CASSLAHSGSYNEQFF. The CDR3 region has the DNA TGTGCCAGCAGCTTAGCGCATAGCGGGTCATACAATGAGCAGTTCTTC.

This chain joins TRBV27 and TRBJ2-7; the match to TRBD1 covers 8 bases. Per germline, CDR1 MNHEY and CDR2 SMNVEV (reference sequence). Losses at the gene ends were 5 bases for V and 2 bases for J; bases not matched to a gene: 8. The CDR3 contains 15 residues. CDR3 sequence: CASSPDRGGPYEQYF. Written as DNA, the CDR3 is TGTGCCAGCAGTCCTGACAGGGGTGGCCCCTACGAGCAGTACTTC.

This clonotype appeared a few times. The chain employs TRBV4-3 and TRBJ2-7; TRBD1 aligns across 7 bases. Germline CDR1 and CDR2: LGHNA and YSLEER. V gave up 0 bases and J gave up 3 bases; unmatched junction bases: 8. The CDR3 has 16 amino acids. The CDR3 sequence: CASSQEWDSVFYEQYF. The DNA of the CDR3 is TGCGCCAGCAGCCAAGAATGGGACAGCGTTTTCTACGAGCAGTACTTC.

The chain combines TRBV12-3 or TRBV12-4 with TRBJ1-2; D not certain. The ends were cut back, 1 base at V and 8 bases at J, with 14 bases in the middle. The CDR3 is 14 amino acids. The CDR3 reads CASSLGTAMGGYTF. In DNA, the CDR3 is TGTGCCAGCAGTTTAGGGACGGCGATGGGAGGCTACACCTTC.

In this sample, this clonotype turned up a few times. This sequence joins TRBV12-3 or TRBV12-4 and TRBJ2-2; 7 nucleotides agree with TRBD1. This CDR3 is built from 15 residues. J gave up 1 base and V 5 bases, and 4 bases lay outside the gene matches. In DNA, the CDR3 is TGTGCCAGCAGTGAGGGACAGAAGAACACCGGGGAGCTGTTTTTT. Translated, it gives CASSEGQKNTGELFF.

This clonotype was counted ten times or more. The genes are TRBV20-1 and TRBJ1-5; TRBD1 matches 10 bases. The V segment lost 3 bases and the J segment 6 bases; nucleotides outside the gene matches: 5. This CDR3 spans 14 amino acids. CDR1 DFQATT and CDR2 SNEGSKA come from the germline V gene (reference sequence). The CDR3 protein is CSARSDRGFQPQHF. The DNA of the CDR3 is TGCAGTGCTAGGTCGGACAGGGGGTTTCAGCCCCAGCATTTT.

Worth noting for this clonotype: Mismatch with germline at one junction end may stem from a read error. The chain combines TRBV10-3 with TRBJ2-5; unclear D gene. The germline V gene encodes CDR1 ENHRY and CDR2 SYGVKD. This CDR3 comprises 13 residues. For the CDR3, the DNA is TGTGCCATCAGTGACCCGGCCCAAGAGACCGAGTACTTC. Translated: CAISDPAQETEYF.

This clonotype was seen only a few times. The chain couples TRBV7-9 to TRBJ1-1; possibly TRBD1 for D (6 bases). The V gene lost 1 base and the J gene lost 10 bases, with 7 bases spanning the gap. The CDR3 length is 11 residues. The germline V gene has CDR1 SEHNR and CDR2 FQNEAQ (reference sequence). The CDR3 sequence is CASSLVGGAFF. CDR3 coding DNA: TGTGCCAGCAGCTTAGTAGGGGGAGCTTTCTTT.

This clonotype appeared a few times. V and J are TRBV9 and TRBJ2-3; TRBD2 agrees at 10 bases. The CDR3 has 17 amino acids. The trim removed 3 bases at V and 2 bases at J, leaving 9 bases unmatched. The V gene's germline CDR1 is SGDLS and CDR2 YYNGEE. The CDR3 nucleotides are TGTGCCAGCAGCGCCCCAGGGACTAGCGATTACACAGATACGCAGTATTTT. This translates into CASSAPGTSDYTDTQYF.

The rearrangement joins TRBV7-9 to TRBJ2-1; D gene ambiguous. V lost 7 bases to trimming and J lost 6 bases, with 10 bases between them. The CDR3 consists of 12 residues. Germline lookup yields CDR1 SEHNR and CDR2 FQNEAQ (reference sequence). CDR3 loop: CASNPNPNEQFF. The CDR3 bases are TGTGCCAGCAACCCAAACCCCAATGAGCAGTTCTTC.

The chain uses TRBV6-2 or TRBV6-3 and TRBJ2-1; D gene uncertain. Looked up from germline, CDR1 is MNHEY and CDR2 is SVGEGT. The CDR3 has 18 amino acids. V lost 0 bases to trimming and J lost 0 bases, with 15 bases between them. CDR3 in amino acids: CASSYSILGGSSYNEQFF. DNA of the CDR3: TGTGCCAGCAGTTACTCGATTTTGGGCGGCAGCTCCTACAATGAGCAGTTCTTC.

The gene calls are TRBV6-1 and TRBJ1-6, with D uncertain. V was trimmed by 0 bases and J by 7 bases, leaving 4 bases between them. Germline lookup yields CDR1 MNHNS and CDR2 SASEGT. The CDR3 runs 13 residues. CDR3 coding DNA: TGTGCCAGCAGTGAAGCGCGAAATTCACCCCTCCACTTT. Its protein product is CASSEARNSPLHF.

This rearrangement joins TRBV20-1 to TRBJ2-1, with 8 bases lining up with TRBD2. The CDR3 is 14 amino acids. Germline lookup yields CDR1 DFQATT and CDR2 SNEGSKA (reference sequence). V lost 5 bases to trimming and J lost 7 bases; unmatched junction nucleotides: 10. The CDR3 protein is CSALTSVRTNEQFF. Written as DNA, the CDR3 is TGCAGTGCTTTGACTAGCGTTAGGACTAATGAGCAGTTCTTC.